What follows are 31 T cell receptor beta chains derived from one specimen sequenced in a study of CD8 T cell repertoires and HIV-1 epitope variants. TCRdb's copy holds only in-frame clones and misses some; the assay was immunoSEQ multiplex PCR. Of some 5,600 clones listed, over 60% were seen once; the top ten hold around 41%. These receptors' targets are unknown. Sequencing was done on a sample of cultured CD8+ T cells derived from PBMCs. These receptors all come from a male donor with HIV.

The V call is TRBV7-8, the J call TRBJ1-1, with a tentative D call TRBD1 (5 bases). The CDR3 sequence is 14 residues long. The germline V and J ends were trimmed by 1 base and 2 bases, with 8 bases remaining between them. The germline gives CDR1 SGHVS, CDR2 FQNEAQ. CDR3 region: CASSLGRGNTEAFF. The CDR3 coding sequence is TGTGCCAGCAGCTTAGGACGGGGCAACACTGAAGCTTTCTTT. Complete variable domain (other parts from reference TRBV7-8 and TRBJ1-1): GAGVSQSPRYKVAKRGQDVALRCDPISGHVSLFWYQQALGQGPEFLTYFQNEAQLDKSGLPSDRFFAERPEGSVSTLKIQRTQQEDSAVYLCASSLGRGNTEAFFGQGTRLTVV.

CDR3 amino acids: CASEPSGRTGELFF. Written as DNA, the CDR3 is TGTGCCAGTGAGCCTAGCGGGAGAACCGGGGAGCTGTTTTTT. The chain recombines TRBV27 with TRBJ2-2; 10 bases agree with TRBD2. CDR1 MNHEY and CDR2 SMNVEV come from the germline V gene (reference sequence). The CDR3 runs 14 residues. After removal of 9 bases from V and 5 bases from J, the junction contained 6 bases not matched to a gene.

The chain links TRBV21-1 to TRBJ1-6. TRBV21-1 is shown as a pseudogene. This CDR3 is 17 amino acids long. CDR3 amino acids: CASSFYHVCSYNSPLHF. The CDR3, as DNA: TGTGCCAGCAGCTTTTACCACGTATGCTCCTATAATTCACCCCTCCACTTT.

The rearrangement uses TRBV28 and TRBJ2-7; D gene unclear. The germline V and J ends were trimmed by 2 bases and 3 bases, with 5 bases remaining between them. The length of the CDR3 is 12 residues. Germline V gives CDR1 MDHEN, CDR2 SYDVKM. CDR3 region: CASSLDDYEQYF. In DNA, the CDR3 is TGTGCCAGCAGTTTAGACGACTACGAGCAGTACTTC.

This chain connects TRBV6-1 to TRBJ1-5; D remains unclear. Germline-derived CDR1 and CDR2 are MNHNS and SASEGT. The CDR3 covers 14 residues. The V and J ends lost 5 bases and 0 bases respectively, with 8 bases between them. The CDR3 coding sequence is TGTGCCAGCAGTTGGCGACTTAGCAATCAGCCCCAGCATTTT. It codes for CASSWRLSNQPQHF.

This chain joins TRBV5-5 and TRBJ2-7; a possible D gene is TRBD1 (5 bases). Germline V gene data show CDR1 as SGHKS and CDR2 as YYEKEE (reference sequence). The CDR3 has 14 amino acids. V was trimmed by 4 bases and J by 4 bases, leaving 15 bases between them. The CDR3 nucleotides are TGTGCCAGCAGCGTCCAGGGTAACAGGTACGAGCAGTACTTC. This translates into CASSVQGNRYEQYF.

J is TRBJ2-5 and V is TRBV19, with 10 nucleotides matching TRBD1. CDR1 and CDR2 from the germline V gene are LNHDA and SQIVND (reference sequence). J lost 5 bases, V lost 3 bases, and 6 bases had no gene match. The CDR3 is made up of 15 amino acids. The CDR3 loop is CASSISRTGGETQYF. DNA for the CDR3: TGTGCCAGTAGTATCTCACGGACAGGGGGGGAGACCCAGTACTTC.

CDR3 coding DNA: TGTGCCAGCAGCGTAGAGGGCGGGAGGAGGGGTGAGCAGTTCTTC. Translation: CASSVEGGRRGEQFF. The chain combines TRBV9 with TRBJ2-1, with TRBD2 matching 8 bases. J gave up 9 bases and V 0 bases, and 8 bases lay outside the gene matches. The CDR3 is made up of 15 amino acids. Germline CDR1 SGDLS, CDR2 YYNGEE. Full variable domain (rest looked up from reference TRBV9 and TRBJ2-1): DSGVTQTPKHLITATGQRVTLRCSPRSGDLSVYWYQQSLDQGLQFLIQYYNGEERAKGNILERFSAQQFPDLHSELNLSSLELGDSALYFCASSVEGGRRGEQFFGPGTRLTVL.

The V gene is TRBV13, the J gene TRBJ2-3; D perhaps matches TRBD2 (6 bases). Trimming removed 5 bases at V and 4 bases at J, with 16 bases between. This CDR3 contains 15 residues. The V gene's germline CDR1 is PRHDT and CDR2 FYEKMQ (reference sequence). The CDR3 sequence is CASSHNLEGSDTQYF. CDR3 DNA sequence: TGTGCCAGCAGCCACAATCTGGAGGGTTCAGATACGCAGTATTTT.

This clone has more than one count but fewer than ten. The gene calls are TRBV5-3 and TRBJ2-7; D is ambiguous. TRBV5-3 has ORF status, its function being uncertain. Trimming removed 4 bases from V and 0 bases from J, with 8 bases in between. The CDR3 loop spans 13 amino acids. The CDR3 bases are TGTGCCAGAAGCGCCGACAACTCCTACGAGCAGTACTTC. It specifies CARSADNSYEQYF.

The chain links TRBV5-1 to TRBJ1-5; TRBD1 agrees at 11 bases. The CDR3 has 16 amino acids. J was trimmed by 6 bases and V by 0 bases; bases with no gene match: 5. CDR1 and CDR2 from the germline V gene are SGHRS and YFSETQ. In DNA, the CDR3 is TGCGCCAGCAGCTTGGAAGGACAGGGGGCTGGTCAGCCCCAGCATTTT. Encoded protein: CASSLEGQGAGQPQHF. The variable domain in full, with the rest retrieved from reference TRBV5-1 and TRBJ1-5, is KAGVTQTPRYLIKTRGQQVTLSCSPISGHRSVSWYQQTPGQGLQFLFEYFSETQRNKGNFPGRFSGRQFSNSRSEMNVSTLELGDSALYLCASSLEGQGAGQPQHFGDGTRLSIL.

The genes are TRBV6-4 and TRBJ2-7, with 7 positions matching TRBD2. The CDR3 contains 14 residues. The germline CDR1 and CDR2 sequences are MRHNA and SNTAGT. V lost 4 bases, J lost 3 bases, and 6 bases stayed unmatched. The CDR3 bases are TGTGCCAGCAGTGTGGCTAGCGGAAGCTACGAGCAGTACTTC. This codes for CASSVASGSYEQYF.

The chain has TRBV14 and TRBJ1-2, with a tentative D call TRBD1 (6 bases). CDR1 SGHDN and CDR2 FVKESK come from the germline V gene. The CDR3 totals 13 residues. Trimming shortened V by 6 bases and J by 8 bases, and 16 bases separated the two germline ends. As DNA, the CDR3 is TGTGCCAGCAGTCCTATCACAGGGATCGGCTACACCTTC. Translation: CASSPITGIGYTF.

The chain carries TRBV7-9 and TRBJ1-1, with D possibly TRBD1 on 6 matching bases. Trimming cost V 0 bases and J 2 bases, with 13 bases left between them. Germline CDR1 SEHNR, CDR2 FQNEAQ (reference sequence). This CDR3 comprises 16 residues. CDR3 amino acids: CASSLAQGQRNTEAFF. Written as DNA, the CDR3 is TGTGCCAGCAGCTTAGCCCAAGGACAGCGCAACACTGAAGCTTTCTTT.

CDR3 nucleotide sequence: TGTGCCAGCAGTTCTCGTGGCGGTCCCTACGAGCAGTACTTC. Translation: CASSSRGGPYEQYF. The chain combines TRBV28 with TRBJ2-7, with D hard to call. Germline-derived CDR1 and CDR2 are MDHEN and SYDVKM. CDR3 size: 14 residues. The V end lost 4 bases, the J end lost 2 bases, and 12 bases lay between the germline ends.

The V and J genes are TRBV27 and TRBJ2-5; possibly TRBD2 for D (7 bases). The J call may be in error: the DNA end matches TRBJ2-7 better. Per germline, CDR1 MNHEY and CDR2 SMNVEV (reference sequence). CDR3 length: 14 amino acids. CDR3 sequence (DNA): TGTGCCAGCAGTAAGGCGGGGGCCGGGTACGAGCAGTACTTC. Encoded protein: CASSKAGAGYEQYF.

The chain joins TRBV5-6 to TRBJ2-2, with 9 bases lining up with TRBD1. V shed 3 bases, J shed 4 bases, and the junction held 4 bases outside the gene matches. Germline assignment: CDR1 SGHDT and CDR2 YYEEEE. The CDR3 consists of 15 residues. As DNA, the CDR3 is TGTGCCAGCAGCTGGGGGACAGGGATCACCGGGGAGCTGTTTTTT. Its translation is CASSWGTGITGELFF. The full variable domain, completed using reference TRBV5-6 and TRBJ2-2, is DAGVTQSPTHLIKTRGQQVTLRCSPKSGHDTVSWYQQALGQGPQFIFQYYEEEERQRGNFPDRFSGHQFPNYSSELNVNALLLGDSALYLCASSWGTGITGELFFGEGSRLTVL.

Here the CDR3 DNA reads TGCGCCAGCAGCCAATCGGGTGGGGTCACTGAAGCTTTCTTT. Translation gives CASSQSGGVTEAFF. The rearrangement joins TRBV4-1 to TRBJ1-1; no firm D call. V was cut by 2 bases and J by 4 bases, with 11 bases left in between. CDR3 size: 14 residues. Germline assignment: CDR1 MGHRA and CDR2 YSYEKL.

This clone ranks as large. This sequence joins TRBV25-1 and TRBJ2-2; 7 bases map to TRBD1. This CDR3 has 14 amino acids. Trimming removed 3 bases from V and 4 bases from J; junction bases left unmatched: 2. CDR1 is MGHDK and CDR2 is SYGVNS in the germline V gene. In DNA, the CDR3 is TGTGCCAGCAGTGACGGGACAGCCACCGGGGAGCTGTTTTTT. This gives the protein CASSDGTATGELFF.

A few counts support this clone. V usage is TRBV5-6 and J usage is TRBJ1-5; the D gene is possibly TRBD1 (6 bases). Per germline, CDR1 SGHDT and CDR2 YYEEEE. CDR3 length: 14 amino acids. Trimming took 2 bases from V and 7 from J, leaving 13 bases between them. CDR3 DNA: TGTGCCAGCAGCTTTAGGGGGGGGCGGCAGCCCCAGCATTTT. It is translated as CASSFRGGRQPQHF.

The CDR3 spells CASSYSSSHEQYF. The CDR3 nucleotides read TGTGCCAGCAGTTATTCTAGTTCCCACGAGCAGTACTTC. J is TRBJ2-7 and V is TRBV6-5; D not resolved. The V gene lost 3 bases and the J gene lost 5 bases, with 11 bases spanning the gap. Germline loops: CDR1 MNHEY, CDR2 SVGAGI. This CDR3 region has 13 residues.

This clone qualifies as medium-sized. V usage is TRBV6-4 and J usage is TRBJ1-6; D not resolved. The germline CDR1 and CDR2 sequences are MRHNA and SNTAGT. Deletions cut 2 bases from V and 5 bases from J, with 4 bases between. The CDR3 is 13 residues long. CDR3: CASSDGDNSPLHF. The CDR3 nucleotides read TGTGCCAGCAGTGACGGAGATAATTCACCCCTCCACTTT.

The chain joins TRBV25-1 to TRBJ2-7; D call uncertain. The CDR3 runs 14 residues. Trimming cost V 3 bases and J 3 bases, with 12 bases left between them. Germline V lookup: CDR1 MGHDK, CDR2 SYGVNS. The CDR3 is CASSDGSLGYEQYF. CDR3 nucleotide sequence: TGTGCCAGCAGTGATGGGTCTTTGGGCTACGAGCAGTACTTC.

J is TRBJ2-7 and V is TRBV4-3; D gene ambiguous. The germline gives CDR1 LGHNA, CDR2 YSLEER. V dropped 0 bases and J dropped 3 bases, with 12 bases sitting between them. The CDR3 loop spans 15 amino acids. The CDR3 reads CASSQDLTLNYEQYF. In DNA form, the CDR3 reads TGCGCCAGCAGCCAAGATCTGACATTGAACTACGAGCAGTACTTC.

The chain employs TRBV5-1 and TRBJ2-3; TRBD1 might be the D (6 bases). With 0 bases removed from V and 3 bases from J, the gap between germline ends came to 11 bases. Germline CDR1 SGHRS, CDR2 YFSETQ. The CDR3 is 15 amino acids. Here the CDR3 DNA reads TGCGCCAGCAGCTTGGAAACAGGGTGGACAGATACGCAGTATTTT. It is translated as CASSLETGWTDTQYF. Based on the CDR3 plus reference TRBV5-1 and TRBJ2-3, the full variable domain is KAGVTQTPRYLIKTRGQQVTLSCSPISGHRSVSWYQQTPGQGLQFLFEYFSETQRNKGNFPGRFSGRQFSNSRSEMNVSTLELGDSALYLCASSLETGWTDTQYFGPGTRLTVL.

The rearrangement uses TRBV6-5 and TRBJ2-7, with 7 nucleotides matching TRBD1. CDR1 MNHEY and CDR2 SVGAGI come from the germline V gene. Trimming took 8 bases from V and 2 from J; bases not matched to a gene: 6. There are 13 residues in the CDR3. CDR3 region: CASRSGTAYEQYF. CDR3 in DNA: TGTGCCAGCCGATCCGGGACAGCCTACGAGCAGTACTTC.

The chain carries TRBV13 and TRBJ1-2; D gene ambiguous. Trimming took off 0 bases at V and 2 bases at J, with 10 bases between the two ends. This CDR3 spans 15 amino acids. Germline CDR1 is PRHDT and CDR2 is FYEKMQ (reference sequence). The CDR3 sequence is CASSLGLGSNYGYTF. The CDR3 nucleotides read TGTGCCAGCAGCTTAGGCCTTGGGAGCAACTATGGCTACACCTTC.

V usage is TRBV6-5 and J usage is TRBJ2-7, with a weak D call TRBD2 (5 bases). Trimming left V 1 base short and J 2 bases short, with 6 bases between. CDR3 length: 13 amino acids. In germline, CDR1 is MNHEY, CDR2 SVGAGI. The CDR3 sequence is CASSYFGAYEQYF. CDR3 bases: TGTGCCAGCAGTTACTTCGGGGCCTACGAGCAGTACTTC.

This clone was recorded only once. The chain recombines TRBV5-1 with TRBJ1-1; D call uncertain. This CDR3 is 15 amino acids long. V dropped 2 bases and J dropped 4 bases, with 15 bases sitting between them. From germline, CDR1 is SGHRS and CDR2 YFSETQ. Here the CDR3 DNA reads TGCGCCAGCAGCTTTAGGATGGAACCAAGCACTGAAGCTTTCTTT. This translates into CASSFRMEPSTEAFF.

The count of this clone is one. This chain links TRBV27 with TRBJ2-5; weak D call: TRBD1 (6 bases). V was trimmed by 3 bases and J by 4 bases, leaving 15 bases between them. CDR1 is MNHEY and CDR2 is SMNVEV in the germline V gene (reference sequence). CDR3 size: 15 residues. The CDR3 DNA follows: TGTGCCAGCAGTTTGTCTACAGGGATGGGAGAGACCCAGTACTTC. Its protein product is CASSLSTGMGETQYF.

The V call is TRBV19, the J call TRBJ1-2; 7 nucleotides align to TRBD1. V lost 7 bases, J lost 0 bases, and 17 bases stayed unmatched. Germline CDR1 LNHDA, CDR2 SQIVND (reference sequence). This CDR3 has 18 amino acids. CDR3 nucleotides: TGTGCCAGTACCTCCCTATTCATTGGACAGGACCCTAACTATGGCTACACCTTC. It yields the protein CASTSLFIGQDPNYGYTF.